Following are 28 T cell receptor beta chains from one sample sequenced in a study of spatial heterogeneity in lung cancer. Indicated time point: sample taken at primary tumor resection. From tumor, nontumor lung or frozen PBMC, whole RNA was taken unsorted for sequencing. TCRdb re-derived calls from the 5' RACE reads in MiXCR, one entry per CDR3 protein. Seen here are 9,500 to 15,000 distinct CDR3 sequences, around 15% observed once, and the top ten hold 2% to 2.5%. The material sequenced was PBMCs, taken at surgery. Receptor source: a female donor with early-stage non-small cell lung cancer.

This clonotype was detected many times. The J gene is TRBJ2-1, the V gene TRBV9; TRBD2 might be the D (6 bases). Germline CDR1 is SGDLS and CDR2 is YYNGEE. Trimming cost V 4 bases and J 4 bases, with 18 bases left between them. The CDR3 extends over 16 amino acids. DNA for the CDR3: TGTGCCAGCAGCCCGCGGGACCGTCGAGGATACAATGAGCAGTTCTTC. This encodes CASSPRDRRGYNEQFF.

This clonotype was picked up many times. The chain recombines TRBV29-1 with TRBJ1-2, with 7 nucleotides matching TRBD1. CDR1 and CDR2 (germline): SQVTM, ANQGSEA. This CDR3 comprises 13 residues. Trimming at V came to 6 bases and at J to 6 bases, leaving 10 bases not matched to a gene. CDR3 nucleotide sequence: TGCAGCGTGCCCAGGGGGGGCCCGAATGGCTACACCTTC. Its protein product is CSVPRGGPNGYTF. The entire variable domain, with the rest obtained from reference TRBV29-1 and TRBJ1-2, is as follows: SAVISQKPSRDICQRGTSLTIQCQVDSQVTMMFWYRQQPGQSLTLIATANQGSEATYESGFVIDKFPISRPNLTFSTLTVSNMSPEDSSIYLCSVPRGGPNGYTFGSGTRLTVV.

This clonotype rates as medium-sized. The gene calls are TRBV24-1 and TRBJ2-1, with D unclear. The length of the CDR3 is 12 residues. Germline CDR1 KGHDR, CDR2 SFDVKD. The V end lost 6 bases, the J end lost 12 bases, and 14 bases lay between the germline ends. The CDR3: CATSTPESGQFF. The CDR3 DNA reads TGTGCCACCAGTACCCCAGAGTCCGGGCAGTTCTTC.

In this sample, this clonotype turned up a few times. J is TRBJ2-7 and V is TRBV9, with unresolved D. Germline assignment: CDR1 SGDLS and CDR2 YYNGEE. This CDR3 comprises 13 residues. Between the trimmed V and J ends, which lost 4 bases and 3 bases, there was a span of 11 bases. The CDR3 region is CASSPEKDYEQYF. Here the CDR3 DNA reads TGTGCCAGCAGCCCCGAGAAGGACTACGAGCAGTACTTC.

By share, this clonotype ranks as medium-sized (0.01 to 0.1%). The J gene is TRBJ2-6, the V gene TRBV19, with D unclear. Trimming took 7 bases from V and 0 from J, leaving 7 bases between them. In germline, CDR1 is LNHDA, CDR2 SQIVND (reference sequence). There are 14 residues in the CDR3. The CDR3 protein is CASTPFSGANVLTF. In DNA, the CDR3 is TGTGCCAGTACCCCTTTCTCTGGGGCCAACGTCCTGACTTTC.

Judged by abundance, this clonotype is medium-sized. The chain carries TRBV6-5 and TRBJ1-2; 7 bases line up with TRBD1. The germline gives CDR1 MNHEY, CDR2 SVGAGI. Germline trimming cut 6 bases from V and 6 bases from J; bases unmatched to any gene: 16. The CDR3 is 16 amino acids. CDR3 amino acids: CASSRPGQIHLDGYTF. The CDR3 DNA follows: TGTGCCAGCAGCCGTCCGGGACAGATTCACTTAGATGGCTACACCTTC.

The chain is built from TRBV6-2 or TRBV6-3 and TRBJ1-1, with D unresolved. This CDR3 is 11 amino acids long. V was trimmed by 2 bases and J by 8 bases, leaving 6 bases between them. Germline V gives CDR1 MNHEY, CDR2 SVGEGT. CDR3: CASSYGWEAFF. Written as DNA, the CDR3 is TGTGCCAGCAGTTACGGATGGGAAGCTTTCTTT.

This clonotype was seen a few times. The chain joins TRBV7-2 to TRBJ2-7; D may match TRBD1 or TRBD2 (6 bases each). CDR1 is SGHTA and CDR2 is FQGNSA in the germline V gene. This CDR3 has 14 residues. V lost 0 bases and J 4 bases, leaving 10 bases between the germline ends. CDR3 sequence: CASSLAGGGYEQYF. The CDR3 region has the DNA TGTGCCAGCAGCTTAGCCGGGGGCGGGTACGAGCAGTACTTC.

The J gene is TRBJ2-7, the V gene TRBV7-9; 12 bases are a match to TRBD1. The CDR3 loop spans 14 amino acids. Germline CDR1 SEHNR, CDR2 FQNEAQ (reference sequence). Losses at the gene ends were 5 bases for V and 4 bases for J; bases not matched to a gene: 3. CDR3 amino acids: CASSRDRGQYEQYF. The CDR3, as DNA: TGTGCCAGCAGCCGGGACAGGGGGCAGTACGAGCAGTACTTC.

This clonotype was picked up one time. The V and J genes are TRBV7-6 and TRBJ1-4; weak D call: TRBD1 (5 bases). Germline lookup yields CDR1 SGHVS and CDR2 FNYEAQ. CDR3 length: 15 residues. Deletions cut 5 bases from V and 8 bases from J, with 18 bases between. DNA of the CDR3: TGTGCCAGCAGCCCTCAGGCAGGGCCGGGCGAAAAACTGTTTTTT. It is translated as CASSPQAGPGEKLFF.

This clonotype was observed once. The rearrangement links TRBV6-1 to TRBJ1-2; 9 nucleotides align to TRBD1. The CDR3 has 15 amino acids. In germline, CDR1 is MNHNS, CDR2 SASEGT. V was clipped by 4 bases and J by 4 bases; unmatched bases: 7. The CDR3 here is CASSVTETGGYGYTF. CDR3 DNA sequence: TGTGCCAGCAGTGTTACTGAGACAGGGGGCTATGGCTACACCTTC.

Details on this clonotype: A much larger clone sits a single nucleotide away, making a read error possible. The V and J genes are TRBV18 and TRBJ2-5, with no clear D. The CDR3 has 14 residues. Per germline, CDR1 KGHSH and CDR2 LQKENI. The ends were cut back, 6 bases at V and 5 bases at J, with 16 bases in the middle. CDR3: CASSVNSGRETQYF. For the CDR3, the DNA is TGTGCCAGCTCCGTCAATTCCGGAAGGGAGACCCAGTACTTC. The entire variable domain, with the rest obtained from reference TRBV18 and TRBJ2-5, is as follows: NAGVMQNPRHLVRRRGQEARLRCSPMKGHSHVYWYRQLPEEGLKFMVYLQKENIIDESGMPKERFSAEFPKEGPSILRIQQVVRGDSAAYFCASSVNSGRETQYFGPGTRLLVL.

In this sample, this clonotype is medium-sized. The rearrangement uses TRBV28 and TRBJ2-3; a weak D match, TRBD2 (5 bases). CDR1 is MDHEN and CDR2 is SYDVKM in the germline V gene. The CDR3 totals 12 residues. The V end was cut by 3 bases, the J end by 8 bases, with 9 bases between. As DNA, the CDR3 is TGTGCCAGCAGTTTTGTGGGGAGTACGCAGTATTTT. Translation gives CASSFVGSTQYF. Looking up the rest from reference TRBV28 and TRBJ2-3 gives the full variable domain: DVKVTQSSRYLVKRTGEKVFLECVQDMDHENMFWYRQDPGLGLRLIYFSYDVKMKEKGDIPEGYSVSREKKERFSLILESASTNQTSMYLCASSFVGSTQYFGPGTRLTVL.

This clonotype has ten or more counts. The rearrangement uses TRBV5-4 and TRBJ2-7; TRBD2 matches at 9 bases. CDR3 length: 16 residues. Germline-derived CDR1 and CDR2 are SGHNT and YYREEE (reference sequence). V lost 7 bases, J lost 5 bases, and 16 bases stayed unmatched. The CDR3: CASGQSAGGPLNEQYF. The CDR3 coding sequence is TGTGCCAGCGGACAGAGCGCGGGAGGGCCCTTGAACGAGCAGTACTTC.

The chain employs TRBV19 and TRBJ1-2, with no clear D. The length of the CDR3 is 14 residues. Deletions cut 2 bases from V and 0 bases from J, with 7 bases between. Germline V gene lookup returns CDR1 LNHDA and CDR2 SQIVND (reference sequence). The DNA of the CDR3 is TGTGCCAGTAGTATACAAGGCTCTAACTATGGCTACACCTTC. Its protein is CASSIQGSNYGYTF. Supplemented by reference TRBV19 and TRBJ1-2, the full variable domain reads DGGITQSPKYLFRKEGQNVTLSCEQNLNHDAMYWYRQDPGQGLRLIYYSQIVNDFQKGDIAEGYSVSREKKESFPLTVTSAQKNPTAFYLCASSIQGSNYGYTFGSGTRLTVV.

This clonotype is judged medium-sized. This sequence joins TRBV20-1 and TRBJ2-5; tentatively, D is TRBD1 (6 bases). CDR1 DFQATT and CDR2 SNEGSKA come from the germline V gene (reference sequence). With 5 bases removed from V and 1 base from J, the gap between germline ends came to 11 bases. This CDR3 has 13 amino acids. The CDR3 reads CSAPGGSQETQYF. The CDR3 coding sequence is TGCAGTGCTCCTGGGGGCTCCCAAGAGACCCAGTACTTC.

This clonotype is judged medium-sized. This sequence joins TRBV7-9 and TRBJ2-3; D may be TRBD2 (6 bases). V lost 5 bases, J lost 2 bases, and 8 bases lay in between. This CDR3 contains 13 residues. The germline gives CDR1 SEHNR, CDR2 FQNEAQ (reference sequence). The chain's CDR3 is CASSRDSTDTQYF. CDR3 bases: TGTGCCAGCAGCCGGGACTCCACAGATACGCAGTATTTT.

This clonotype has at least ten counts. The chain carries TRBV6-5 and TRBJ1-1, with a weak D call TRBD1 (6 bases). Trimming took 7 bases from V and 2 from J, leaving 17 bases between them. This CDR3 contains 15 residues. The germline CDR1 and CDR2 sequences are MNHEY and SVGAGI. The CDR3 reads CASTLSGVLNTEAFF. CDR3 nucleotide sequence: TGTGCCAGCACTTTATCAGGGGTATTAAACACTGAAGCTTTCTTT.

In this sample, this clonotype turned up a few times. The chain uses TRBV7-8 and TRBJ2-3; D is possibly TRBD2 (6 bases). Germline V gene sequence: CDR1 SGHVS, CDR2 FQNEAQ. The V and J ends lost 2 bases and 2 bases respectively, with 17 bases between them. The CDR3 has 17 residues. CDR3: CASSLYFAGSPTDTQYF. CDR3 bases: TGTGCCAGCAGCTTATATTTCGCGGGGTCCCCCACAGATACGCAGTATTTT.

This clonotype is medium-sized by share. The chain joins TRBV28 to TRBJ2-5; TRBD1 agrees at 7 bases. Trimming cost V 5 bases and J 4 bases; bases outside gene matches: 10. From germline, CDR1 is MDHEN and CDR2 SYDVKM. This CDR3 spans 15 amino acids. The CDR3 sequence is CASSPGDRERETQYF. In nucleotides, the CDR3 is TGTGCCAGCAGTCCCGGCGACAGGGAGCGAGAGACCCAGTACTTC.

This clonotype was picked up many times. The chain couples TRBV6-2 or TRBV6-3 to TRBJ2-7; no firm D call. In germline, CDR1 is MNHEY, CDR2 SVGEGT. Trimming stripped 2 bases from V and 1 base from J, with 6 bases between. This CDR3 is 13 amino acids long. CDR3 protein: CASSYDESYEQYF. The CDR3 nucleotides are TGTGCCAGCAGTTACGACGAGTCCTACGAGCAGTACTTC.

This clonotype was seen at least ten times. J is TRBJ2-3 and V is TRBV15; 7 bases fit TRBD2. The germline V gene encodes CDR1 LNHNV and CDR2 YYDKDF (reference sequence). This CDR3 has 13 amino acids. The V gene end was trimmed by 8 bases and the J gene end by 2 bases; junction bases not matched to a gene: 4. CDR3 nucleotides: TGTGCCACCGGGAGGGACTACACAGATACGCAGTATTTT. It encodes CATGRDYTDTQYF.

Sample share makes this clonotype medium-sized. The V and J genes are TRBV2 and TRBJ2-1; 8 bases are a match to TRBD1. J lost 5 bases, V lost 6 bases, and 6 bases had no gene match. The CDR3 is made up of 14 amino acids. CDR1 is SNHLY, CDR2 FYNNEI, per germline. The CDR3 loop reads CASRLDRVDNEQFF. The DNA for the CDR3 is TGTGCCAGCAGGCTGGACAGGGTAGACAATGAGCAGTTCTTC.

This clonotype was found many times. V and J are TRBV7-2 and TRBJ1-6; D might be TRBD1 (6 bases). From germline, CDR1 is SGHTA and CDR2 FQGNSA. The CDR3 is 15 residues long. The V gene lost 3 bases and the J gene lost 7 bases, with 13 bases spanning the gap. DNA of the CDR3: TGTGCCAGCAGCTTTATGGCAGGGGTCAATTCACCCCTCCACTTT. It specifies CASSFMAGVNSPLHF.

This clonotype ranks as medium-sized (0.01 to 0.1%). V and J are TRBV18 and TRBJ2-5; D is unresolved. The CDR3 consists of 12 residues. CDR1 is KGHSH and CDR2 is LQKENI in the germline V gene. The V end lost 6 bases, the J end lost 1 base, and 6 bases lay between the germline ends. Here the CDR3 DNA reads TGTGCCAGCTCGATCCGCCAAGAGACCCAGTACTTC. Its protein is CASSIRQETQYF.

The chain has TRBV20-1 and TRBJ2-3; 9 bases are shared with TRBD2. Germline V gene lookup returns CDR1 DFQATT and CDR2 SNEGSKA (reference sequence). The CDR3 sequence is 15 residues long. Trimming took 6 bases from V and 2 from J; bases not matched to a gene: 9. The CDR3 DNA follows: TGCAGTGCCACCTTAGCGGGAGCCTACACAGATACGCAGTATTTT. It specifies CSATLAGAYTDTQYF.

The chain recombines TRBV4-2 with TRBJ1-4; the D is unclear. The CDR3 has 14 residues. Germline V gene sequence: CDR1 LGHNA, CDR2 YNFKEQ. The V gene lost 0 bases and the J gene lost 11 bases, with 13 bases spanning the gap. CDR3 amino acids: CASSQDASPTKLFF. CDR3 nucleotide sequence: TGTGCCAGCAGCCAAGATGCCTCCCCAACCAAACTGTTTTTT.

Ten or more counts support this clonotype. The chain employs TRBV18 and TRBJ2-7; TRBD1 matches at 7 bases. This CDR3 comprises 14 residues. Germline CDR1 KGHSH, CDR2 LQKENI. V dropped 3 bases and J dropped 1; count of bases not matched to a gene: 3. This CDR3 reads CASSPGTESYEQYF. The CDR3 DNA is TGTGCCAGCTCACCCGGGACAGAATCCTACGAGCAGTACTTC.